These 3 T cell receptor beta chains share one sample of origin, sequenced in a study of blood T cell repertoires in COVID-19. Here immunoSEQ multiplex PCR was the method, and the copy in TCRdb shows in-frame clones only, minus some. The sample holds hundreds of thousands of clones, 88% seen once. The sequenced sample was PBMCs or T cells enriched from blood (not recorded which). The receptors stem from a woman aged 55 to 70 in a cohort exposed to, infected with or recovered from COVID-19 (not recorded which).

The V gene is TRBV6-5, the J gene TRBJ1-3, with 7 bases matching TRBD1. Trimming at V came to 4 bases and at J to 2 bases, leaving 8 bases not matched to a gene. Germline loops: CDR1 MNHEY, CDR2 SVGAGI. The CDR3 has 16 amino acids. The CDR3 reads CASSFLDRVPGNTIYF. CDR3 coding DNA: TGTGCCAGCAGTTTCCTCGACAGGGTGCCTGGAAACACCATATATTTT.

This rearrangement joins TRBV5-1 to TRBJ1-1; 11 nucleotides line up with TRBD1. Germline V gives CDR1 SGHRS, CDR2 YFSETQ. With 4 bases clipped from V and 5 bases from J, the junction kept 4 bases outside the gene matches. The CDR3 contains 14 residues. The CDR3 here is CASSSGQGATEAFF. In DNA, the CDR3 is TGCGCCAGCAGCAGCGGACAGGGGGCTACTGAAGCTTTCTTT.

The V call is TRBV9, the J call TRBJ1-1, with D uncertain. The CDR3 extends over 15 amino acids. Per the germline V gene, CDR1 is SGDLS and CDR2 is YYNGEE. V was pared by 0 bases and J by 2 bases, with 11 bases between. The CDR3: CASSVVGRRNTEAFF. In DNA, the CDR3 is TGTGCCAGCAGCGTAGTTGGCCGCAGAAACACTGAAGCTTTCTTT. Looking up the rest from reference TRBV9 and TRBJ1-1 gives the full variable domain: DSGVTQTPKHLITATGQRVTLRCSPRSGDLSVYWYQQSLDQGLQFLIQYYNGEERAKGNILERFSAQQFPDLHSELNLSSLELGDSALYFCASSVVGRRNTEAFFGQGTRLTVV.